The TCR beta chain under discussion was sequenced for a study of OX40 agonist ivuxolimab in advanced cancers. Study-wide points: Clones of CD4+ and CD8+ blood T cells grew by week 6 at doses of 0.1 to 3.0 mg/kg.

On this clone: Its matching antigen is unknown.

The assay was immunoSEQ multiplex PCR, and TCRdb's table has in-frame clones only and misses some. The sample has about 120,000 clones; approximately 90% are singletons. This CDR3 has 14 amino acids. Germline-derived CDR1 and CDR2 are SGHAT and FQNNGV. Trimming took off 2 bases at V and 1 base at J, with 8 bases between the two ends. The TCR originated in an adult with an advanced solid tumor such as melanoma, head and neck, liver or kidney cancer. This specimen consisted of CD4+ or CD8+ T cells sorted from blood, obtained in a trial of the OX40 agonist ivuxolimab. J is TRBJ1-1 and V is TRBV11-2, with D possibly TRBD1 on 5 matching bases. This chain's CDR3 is CASSLLDRNTEAFF. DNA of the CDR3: TGTGCCAGCAGCTTACTAGACAGGAACACTGAAGCTTTCTTT.